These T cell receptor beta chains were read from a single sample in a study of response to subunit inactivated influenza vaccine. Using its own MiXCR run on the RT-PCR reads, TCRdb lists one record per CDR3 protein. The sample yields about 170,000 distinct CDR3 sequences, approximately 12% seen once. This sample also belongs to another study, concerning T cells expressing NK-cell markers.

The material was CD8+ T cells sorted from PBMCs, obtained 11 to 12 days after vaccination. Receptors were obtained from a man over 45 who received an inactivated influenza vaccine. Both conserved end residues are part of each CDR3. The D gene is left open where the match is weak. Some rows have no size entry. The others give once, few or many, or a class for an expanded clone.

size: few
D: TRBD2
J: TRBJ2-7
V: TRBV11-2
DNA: TGTGCCAGCGGACCCGAGCCAGCGGGAGCCTACGAGCAGTACTTC
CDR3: CASGPEPAGAYEQYF

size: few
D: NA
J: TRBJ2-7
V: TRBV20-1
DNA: TGCAGTGCTAGAGGGGACTCCTACGAGCAGTACTTC
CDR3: CSARGDSYEQYF

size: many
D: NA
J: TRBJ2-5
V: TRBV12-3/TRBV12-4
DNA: TGTGCCAGTTCGGACACCTGGGAGGAGACCCAGTACTTC
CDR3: CASSDTWEETQYF

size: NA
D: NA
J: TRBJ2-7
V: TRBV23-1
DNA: TGCGCCAGCAGTCAACGAGGACGGAAAAAGTTTTACGAGCAGTACTTC
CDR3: CASSQRGRKKFYEQYF

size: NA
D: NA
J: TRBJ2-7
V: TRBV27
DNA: TGTGCCAGCAGCACCGGGACAATGGCCTACGAGCAGTACTTC
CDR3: CASSTGTMAYEQYF

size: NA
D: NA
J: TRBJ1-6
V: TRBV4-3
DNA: TGCGCCAGCAGCCAAGATGAGGGCGGCCTGGGTAATTCACCCCTCCACTTT
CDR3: CASSQDEGGLGNSPLHF

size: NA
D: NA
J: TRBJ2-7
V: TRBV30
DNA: TGTGCCTGGAGGCCACCGGGGACATATCCCTACGAGCAGTACTTC
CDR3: CAWRPPGTYPYEQYF

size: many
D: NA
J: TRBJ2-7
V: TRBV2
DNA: TGTGCCAGCACCCTACCAGGGGGGGCAACCTACGAGCAGTACTTC
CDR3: CASTLPGGATYEQYF

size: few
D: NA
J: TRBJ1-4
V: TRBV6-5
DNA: TGTGCCAGCAGTTACTCCGCGACAGCAACACTCGAAAAACTGTTTTTT
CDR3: CASSYSATATLEKLFF

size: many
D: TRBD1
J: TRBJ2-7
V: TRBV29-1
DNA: TGCAGCGTAGAGGACAGGGTAAGGCCCGGCGAGCAGTACTTC
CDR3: CSVEDRVRPGEQYF

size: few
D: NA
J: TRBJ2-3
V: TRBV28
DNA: TGTGCCAGCACGAGAAACCTTCGAGCGGGCGAGAGCACAGATACGCAGTATTTT
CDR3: CASTRNLRAGESTDTQYF

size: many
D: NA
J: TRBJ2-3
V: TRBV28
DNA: TGTGCCAGCAGGCCCCACCGGGACACAGATACGCAGTATTTT
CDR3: CASRPHRDTDTQYF

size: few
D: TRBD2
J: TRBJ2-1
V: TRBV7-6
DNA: TGTGCCAGCAGCTTAGGGATCCTGACTAGCGGATTTCTCAATGAGCAGTTCTTC
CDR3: CASSLGILTSGFLNEQFF

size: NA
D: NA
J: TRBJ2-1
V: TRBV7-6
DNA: TGTGCCAGCAGCTTAGTTGGGGTACGAGGGAGTCCCTACAATGAGCAGTTCTTC
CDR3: CASSLVGVRGSPYNEQFF

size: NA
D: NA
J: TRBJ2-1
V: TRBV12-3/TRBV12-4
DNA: TGTGCCAGCACCAACGAATTCCCAGAGCAGTTCTTC
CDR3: CASTNEFPEQFF

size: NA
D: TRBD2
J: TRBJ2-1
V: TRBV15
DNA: TGTGCCACCAGCACGAGCGGGAGGCCCAATGAGCAGTTCTTC
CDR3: CATSTSGRPNEQFF

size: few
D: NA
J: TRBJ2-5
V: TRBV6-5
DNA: TGTGCCAGCAGTTACGGCATGACTCAAGAGACCCAGTACTTC
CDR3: CASSYGMTQETQYF

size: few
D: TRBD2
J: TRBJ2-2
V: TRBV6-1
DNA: TGTGCCAGCAGCCCTCTAGCTCGGGGGGACACCGGGGAGCTGTTTTTT
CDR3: CASSPLARGDTGELFF

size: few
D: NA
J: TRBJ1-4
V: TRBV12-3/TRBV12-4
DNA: TGTGCCAGCAGTTTAGTACTCGACCCTTTTCCCGGCCGTCTGTTTTTT
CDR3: CASSLVLDPFPGRLFF

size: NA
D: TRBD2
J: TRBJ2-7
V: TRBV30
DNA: TGTGCCTGGAGTGTAGCGGGAGTCAACGAGCAGTACTTC
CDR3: CAWSVAGVNEQYF

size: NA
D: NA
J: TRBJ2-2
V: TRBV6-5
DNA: TGTGCCAGCAGTTACTCTTCCGGGCACGGGGAGCTGTTTTTT
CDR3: CASSYSSGHGELFF

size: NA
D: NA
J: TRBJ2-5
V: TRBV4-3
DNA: TGCGCCAGCAGCCCCAGGGTTGAAGAGACCCAGTACTTC
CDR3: CASSPRVEETQYF

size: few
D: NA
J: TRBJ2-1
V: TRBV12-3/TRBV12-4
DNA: TGTGCCAGTGAGGACTCATCCTACAATGAGCAGTTCTTC
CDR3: CASEDSSYNEQFF

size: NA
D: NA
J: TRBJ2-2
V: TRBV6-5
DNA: TGTGCCAGCAGTTACTCGACAGAAGGAGCGGGGGAGCTGTTTTTT
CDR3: CASSYSTEGAGELFF

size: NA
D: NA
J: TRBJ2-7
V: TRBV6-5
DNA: TGTGCCAGCTGGACTTCCTTCTACGAGCAGTACTTC
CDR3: CASWTSFYEQYF

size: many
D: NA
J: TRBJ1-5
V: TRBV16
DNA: TGTGCCAGCAAACCTCGGGGAAAAGGCAATCAGCCCCAGCATTTT
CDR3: CASKPRGKGNQPQHF

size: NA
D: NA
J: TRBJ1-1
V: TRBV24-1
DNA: TGTGCCACCAGTGGACATGGAGGAGCTTTCTTT
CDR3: CATSGHGGAFF

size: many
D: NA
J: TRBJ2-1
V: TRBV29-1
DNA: TGCAGCGTTGAAGACCCCACGCGTGGCCTTGCGGACAATGAGCAGTTCTTC
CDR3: CSVEDPTRGLADNEQFF